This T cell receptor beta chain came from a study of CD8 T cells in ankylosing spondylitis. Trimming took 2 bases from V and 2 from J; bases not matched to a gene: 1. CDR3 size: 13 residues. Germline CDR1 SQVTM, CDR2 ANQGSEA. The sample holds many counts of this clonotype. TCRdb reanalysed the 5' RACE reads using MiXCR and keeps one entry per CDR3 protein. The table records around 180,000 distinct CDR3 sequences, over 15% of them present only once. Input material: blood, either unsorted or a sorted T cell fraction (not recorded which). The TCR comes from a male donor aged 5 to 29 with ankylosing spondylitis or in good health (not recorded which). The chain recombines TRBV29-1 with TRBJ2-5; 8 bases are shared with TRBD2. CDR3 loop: CSVELAGQETQYF. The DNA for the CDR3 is TGCAGCGTTGAATTAGCGGGACAAGAGACCCAGTACTTC.